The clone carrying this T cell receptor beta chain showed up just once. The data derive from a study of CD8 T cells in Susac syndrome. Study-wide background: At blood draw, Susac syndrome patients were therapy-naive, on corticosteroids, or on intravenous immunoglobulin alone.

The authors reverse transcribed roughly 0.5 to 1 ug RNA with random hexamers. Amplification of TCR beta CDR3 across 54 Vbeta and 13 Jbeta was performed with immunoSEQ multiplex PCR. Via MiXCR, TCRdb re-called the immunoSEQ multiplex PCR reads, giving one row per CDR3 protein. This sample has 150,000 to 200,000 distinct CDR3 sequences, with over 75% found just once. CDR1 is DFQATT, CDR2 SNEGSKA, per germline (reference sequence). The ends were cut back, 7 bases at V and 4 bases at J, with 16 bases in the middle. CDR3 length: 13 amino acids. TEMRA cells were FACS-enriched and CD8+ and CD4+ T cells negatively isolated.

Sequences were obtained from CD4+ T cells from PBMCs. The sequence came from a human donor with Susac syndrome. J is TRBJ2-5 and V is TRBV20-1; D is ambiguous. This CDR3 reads CSVSRHNPETQYF. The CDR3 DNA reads TGCAGTGTCTCCCGCCATAACCCAGAGACCCAGTACTTC.